The clone carrying this T cell receptor gamma chain is deemed medium-sized. Genomic DNA from isolated PBMCs served as the sequencing template. The sample comes from a study of gamma delta lymphoproliferative disorders and STAT genes. TCRdb re-called the multiplex PCR reads via CATT. The data hold a few thousand gamma-chain clones, with approximately 7.9% observed a single time. The CDR3 runs 13 residues. With 8 bases clipped from V and 3 bases from J, the junction kept 4 bases outside the gene matches. What was sequenced was blood. The chain links TRGV10 to TRGJP1. TCRdb does not report a J gene; here it was assigned by matching the DNA to germline references. TRGV10 is an ORF, and what it does is uncertain. The TCR originated in a human donor in good health. The CDR3 nucleotides are TGTGCTGCGTGGGACCCCACTGGTTGGTTCAAGATATTT. Protein product: CAAWDPTGWFKIF.